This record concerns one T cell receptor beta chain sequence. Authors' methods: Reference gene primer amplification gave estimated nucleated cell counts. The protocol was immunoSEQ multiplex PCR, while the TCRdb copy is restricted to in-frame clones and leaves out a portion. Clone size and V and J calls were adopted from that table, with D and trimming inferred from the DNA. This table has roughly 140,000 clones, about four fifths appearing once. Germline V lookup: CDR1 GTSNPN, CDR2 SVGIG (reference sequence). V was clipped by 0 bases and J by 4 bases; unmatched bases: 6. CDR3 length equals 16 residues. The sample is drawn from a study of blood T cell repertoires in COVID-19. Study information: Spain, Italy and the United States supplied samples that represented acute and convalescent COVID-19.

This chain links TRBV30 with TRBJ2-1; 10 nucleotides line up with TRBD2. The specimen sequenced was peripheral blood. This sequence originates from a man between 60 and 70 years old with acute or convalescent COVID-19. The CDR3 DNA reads TGTGCCTGGAGTGTACCGAGGACTAGCGGATACAATGAGCAGTTCTTC. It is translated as CAWSVPRTSGYNEQFF.